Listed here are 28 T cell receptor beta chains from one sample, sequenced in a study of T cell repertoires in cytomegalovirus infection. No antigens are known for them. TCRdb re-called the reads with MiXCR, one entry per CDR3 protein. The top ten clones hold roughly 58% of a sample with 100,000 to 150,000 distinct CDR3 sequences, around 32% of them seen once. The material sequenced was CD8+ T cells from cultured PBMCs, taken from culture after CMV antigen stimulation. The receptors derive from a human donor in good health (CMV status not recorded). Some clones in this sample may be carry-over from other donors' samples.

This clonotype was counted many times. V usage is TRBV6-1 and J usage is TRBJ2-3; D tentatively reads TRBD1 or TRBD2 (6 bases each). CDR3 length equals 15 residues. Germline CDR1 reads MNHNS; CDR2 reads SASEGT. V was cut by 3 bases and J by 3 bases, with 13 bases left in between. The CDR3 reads CASSDGGLMTDTQYF. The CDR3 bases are TGTGCCAGCAGTGATGGGGGGCTTATGACAGATACGCAGTATTTT.

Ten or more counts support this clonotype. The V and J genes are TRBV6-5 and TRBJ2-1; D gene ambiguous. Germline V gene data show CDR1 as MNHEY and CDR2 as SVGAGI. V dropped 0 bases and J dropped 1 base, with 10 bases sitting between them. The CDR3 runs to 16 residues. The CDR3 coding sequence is TGTGCCAGCAGTTACTCGTACGAAGATTCCTACAATGAGCAGTTCTTC. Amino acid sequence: CASSYSYEDSYNEQFF.

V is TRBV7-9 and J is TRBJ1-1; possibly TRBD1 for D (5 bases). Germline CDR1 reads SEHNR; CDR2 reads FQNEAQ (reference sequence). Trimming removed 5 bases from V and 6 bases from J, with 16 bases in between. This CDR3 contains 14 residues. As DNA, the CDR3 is TGTGCCAGCAGCCTCGGGGGACGGGGAGCTGAAGCTTTCTTT. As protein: CASSLGGRGAEAFF.

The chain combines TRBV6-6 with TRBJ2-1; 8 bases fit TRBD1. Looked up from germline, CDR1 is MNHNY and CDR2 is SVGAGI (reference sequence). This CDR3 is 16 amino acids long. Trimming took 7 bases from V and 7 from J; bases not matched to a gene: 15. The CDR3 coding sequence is TGTGCCAGCACCACGACCCGGGACAGGCATTGGAATGAGCAGTTCTTC. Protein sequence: CASTTTRDRHWNEQFF.

Here the CDR3 DNA reads TGTGCCAGTACCCTGTCCGGGAATCAGCCCCAGCATTTT. Translating gives CASTLSGNQPQHF. The chain employs TRBV19 and TRBJ1-5; unclear D gene. Germline CDR1 LNHDA, CDR2 SQIVND (reference sequence). The CDR3 length is 13 residues. The V gene lost 7 bases and the J gene lost 4 bases, with 11 bases spanning the gap.

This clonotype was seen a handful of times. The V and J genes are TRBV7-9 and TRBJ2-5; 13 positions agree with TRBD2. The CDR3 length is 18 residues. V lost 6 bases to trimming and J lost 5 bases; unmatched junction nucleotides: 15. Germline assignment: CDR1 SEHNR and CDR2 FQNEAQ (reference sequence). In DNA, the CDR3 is TGTGCCAGCAGTCTCCCGACTAGCGGGGGGCCTAAGAGGGAGACCCAGTACTTC. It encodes CASSLPTSGGPKRETQYF.

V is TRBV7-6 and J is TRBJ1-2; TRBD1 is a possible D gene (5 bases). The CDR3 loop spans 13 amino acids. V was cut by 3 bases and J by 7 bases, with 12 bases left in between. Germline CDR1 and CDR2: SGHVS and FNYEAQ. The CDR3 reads CASSFMTAGGYTF. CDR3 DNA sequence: TGTGCCAGCAGCTTTATGACAGCGGGTGGCTACACCTTC. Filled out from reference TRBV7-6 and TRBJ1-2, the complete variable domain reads GAGVSQSPRYKVTKRGQDVALRCDPISGHVSLYWYRQALGQGPEFLTYFNYEAQQDKSGLPNDRFSAERPEGSISTLTIQRTEQRDSAMYRCASSFMTAGGYTFGSGTRLTVV.

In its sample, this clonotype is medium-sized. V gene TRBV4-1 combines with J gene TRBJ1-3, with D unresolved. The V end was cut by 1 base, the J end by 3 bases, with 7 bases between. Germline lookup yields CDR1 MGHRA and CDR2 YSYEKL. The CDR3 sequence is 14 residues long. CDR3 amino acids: CASSQVSLGNTIYF. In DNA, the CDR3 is TGCGCCAGCAGCCAAGTGTCACTTGGAAACACCATATATTTT.

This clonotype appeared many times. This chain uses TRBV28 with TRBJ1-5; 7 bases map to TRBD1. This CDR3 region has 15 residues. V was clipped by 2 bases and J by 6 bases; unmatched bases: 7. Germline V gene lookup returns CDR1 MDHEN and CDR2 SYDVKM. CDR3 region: CASSLQGVGGQPQHF. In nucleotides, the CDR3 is TGTGCCAGCAGTTTACAGGGGGTAGGGGGTCAGCCCCAGCATTTT.

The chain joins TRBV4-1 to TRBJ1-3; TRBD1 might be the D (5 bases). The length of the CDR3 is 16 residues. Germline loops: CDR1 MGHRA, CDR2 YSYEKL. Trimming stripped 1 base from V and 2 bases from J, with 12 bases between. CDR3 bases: TGCGCCAGCAGCCAAGTGTCGGGAGGGGCTGGAAACACCATATATTTT. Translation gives CASSQVSGGAGNTIYF.

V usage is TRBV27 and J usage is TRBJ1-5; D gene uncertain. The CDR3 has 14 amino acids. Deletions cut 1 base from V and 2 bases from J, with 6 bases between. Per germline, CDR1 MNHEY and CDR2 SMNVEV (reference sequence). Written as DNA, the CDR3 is TGTGCCAGCAGTTTATGGGCAGGCAATCAGCCCCAGCATTTT. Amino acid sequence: CASSLWAGNQPQHF.

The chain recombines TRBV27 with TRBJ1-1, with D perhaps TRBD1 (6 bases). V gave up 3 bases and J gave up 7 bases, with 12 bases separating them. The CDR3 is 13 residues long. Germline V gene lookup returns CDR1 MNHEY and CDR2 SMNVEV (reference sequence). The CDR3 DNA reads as TGTGCCAGCAGTTTTTCTCAGGGGAATGAAGCTTTCTTT. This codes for CASSFSQGNEAFF.

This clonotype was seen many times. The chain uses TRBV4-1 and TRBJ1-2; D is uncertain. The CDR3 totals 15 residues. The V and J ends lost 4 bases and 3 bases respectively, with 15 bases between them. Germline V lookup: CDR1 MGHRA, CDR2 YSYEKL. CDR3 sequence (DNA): TGCGCCAGCAGCCCAGGACCGCTACTGGACTATGGCTACACCTTC. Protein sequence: CASSPGPLLDYGYTF.

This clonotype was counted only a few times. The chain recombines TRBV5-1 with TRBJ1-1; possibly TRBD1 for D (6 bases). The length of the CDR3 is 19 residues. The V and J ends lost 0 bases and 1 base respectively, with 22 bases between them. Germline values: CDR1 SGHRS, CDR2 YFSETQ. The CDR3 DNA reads TGCGCCAGCAGCTTGGAGGGATGGGGACAAGGAGGTGCGAACACTGAAGCTTTCTTT. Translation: CASSLEGWGQGGANTEAFF.

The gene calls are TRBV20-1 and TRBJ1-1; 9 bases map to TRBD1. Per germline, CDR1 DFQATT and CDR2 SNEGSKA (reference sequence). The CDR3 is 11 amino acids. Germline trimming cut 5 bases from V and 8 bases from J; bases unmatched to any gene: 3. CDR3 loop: CSARDRGEAFF. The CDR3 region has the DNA TGCAGTGCTCGTGACAGGGGGGAAGCTTTCTTT.

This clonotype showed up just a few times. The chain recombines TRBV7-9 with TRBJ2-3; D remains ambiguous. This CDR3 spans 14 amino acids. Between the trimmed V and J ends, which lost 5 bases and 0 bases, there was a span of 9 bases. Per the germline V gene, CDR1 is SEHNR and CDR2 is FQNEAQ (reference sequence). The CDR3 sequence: CASSPWYSTDTQYF. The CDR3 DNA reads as TGTGCCAGCAGCCCCTGGTACAGCACAGATACGCAGTATTTT.

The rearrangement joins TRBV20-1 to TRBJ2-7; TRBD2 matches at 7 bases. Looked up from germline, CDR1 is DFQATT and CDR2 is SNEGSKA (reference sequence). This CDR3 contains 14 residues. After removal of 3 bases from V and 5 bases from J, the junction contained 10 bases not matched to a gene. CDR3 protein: CSASLGAGRDEQYF. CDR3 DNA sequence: TGCAGTGCTAGCCTTGGGGCAGGGAGGGACGAGCAGTACTTC.

DNA of the CDR3: TGTGCCAGCAGGCGACAGGGGCTGAACACTGAAGCTTTCTTT. Translated, it gives CASRRQGLNTEAFF. The V and J genes are TRBV2 and TRBJ1-1; 8 positions match TRBD1. V lost 6 bases, J lost 0 bases, and 3 bases stayed unmatched. The CDR3 has 14 residues. From germline, CDR1 is SNHLY and CDR2 FYNNEI.

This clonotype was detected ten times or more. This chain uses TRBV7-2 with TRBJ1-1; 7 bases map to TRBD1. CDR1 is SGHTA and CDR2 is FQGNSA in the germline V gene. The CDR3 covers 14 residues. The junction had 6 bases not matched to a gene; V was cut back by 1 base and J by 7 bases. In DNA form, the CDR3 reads TGTGCCAGCAGCTTAGGTAGCGGACAGGTTGAAGCTTTCTTT. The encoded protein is CASSLGSGQVEAFF.

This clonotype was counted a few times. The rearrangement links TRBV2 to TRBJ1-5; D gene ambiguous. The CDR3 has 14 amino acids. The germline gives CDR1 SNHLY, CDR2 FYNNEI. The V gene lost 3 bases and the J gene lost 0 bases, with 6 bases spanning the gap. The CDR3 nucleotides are TGTGCCAGCAGTGATAGCAATAGCAATCAGCCCCAGCATTTT. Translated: CASSDSNSNQPQHF. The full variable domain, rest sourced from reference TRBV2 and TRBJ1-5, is EPEVTQTPSHQVTQMGQEVILRCVPISNHLYFYWYRQILGQKVEFLVSFYNNEISEKSEIFDDQFSVERPDGSNFTLKIRSTKLEDSAMYFCASSDSNSNQPQHFGDGTRLSIL.

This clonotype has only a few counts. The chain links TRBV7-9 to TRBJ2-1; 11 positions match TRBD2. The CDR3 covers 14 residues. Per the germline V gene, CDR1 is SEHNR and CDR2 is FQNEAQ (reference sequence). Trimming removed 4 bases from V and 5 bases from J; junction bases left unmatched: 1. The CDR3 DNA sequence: TGTGCCAGCAGCTCTAGCGGGGGGAACAATGAGCAGTTCTTC. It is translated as CASSSSGGNNEQFF.

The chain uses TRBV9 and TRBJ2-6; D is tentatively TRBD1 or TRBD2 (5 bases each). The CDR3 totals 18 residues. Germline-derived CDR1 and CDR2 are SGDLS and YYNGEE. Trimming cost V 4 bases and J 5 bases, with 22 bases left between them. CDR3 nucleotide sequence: TGTGCCAGCAGCCCCGGGACGGCAGCTCTGGGTCGGGCCAACGTCCTGACTTTC. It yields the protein CASSPGTAALGRANVLTF. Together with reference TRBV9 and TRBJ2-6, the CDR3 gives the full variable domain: DSGVTQTPKHLITATGQRVTLRCSPRSGDLSVYWYQQSLDQGLQFLIQYYNGEERAKGNILERFSAQQFPDLHSELNLSSLELGDSALYFCASSPGTAALGRANVLTFGAGSRLTVL.

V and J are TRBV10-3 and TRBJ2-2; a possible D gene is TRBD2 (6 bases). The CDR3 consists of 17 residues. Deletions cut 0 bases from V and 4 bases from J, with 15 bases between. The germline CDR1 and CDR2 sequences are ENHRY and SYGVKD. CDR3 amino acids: CAISESGRRGATGELFF. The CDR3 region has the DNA TGTGCCATCAGTGAGTCCGGGCGGAGGGGCGCCACCGGGGAGCTGTTTTTT.

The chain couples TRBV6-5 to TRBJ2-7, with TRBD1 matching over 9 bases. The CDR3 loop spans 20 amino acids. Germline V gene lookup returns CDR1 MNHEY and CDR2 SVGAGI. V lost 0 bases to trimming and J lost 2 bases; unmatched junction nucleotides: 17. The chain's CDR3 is CASSYSRGVGAGQGPYEQYF. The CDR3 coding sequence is TGTGCCAGCAGTTACTCGAGAGGGGTTGGCGCCGGACAGGGGCCCTACGAGCAGTACTTC.

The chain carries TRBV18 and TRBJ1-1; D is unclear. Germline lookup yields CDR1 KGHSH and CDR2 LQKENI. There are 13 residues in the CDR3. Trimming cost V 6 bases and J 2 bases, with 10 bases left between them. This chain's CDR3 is CASSRGTNTEAFF. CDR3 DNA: TGTGCCAGCTCCCGGGGAACAAACACTGAAGCTTTCTTT.

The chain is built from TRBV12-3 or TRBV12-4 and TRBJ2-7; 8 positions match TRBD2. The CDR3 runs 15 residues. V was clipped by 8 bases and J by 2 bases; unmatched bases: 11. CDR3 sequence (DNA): TGTGCCAGCGTAGGGGCGGGGGGACCGACCTACGAGCAGTACTTC. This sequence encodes CASVGAGGPTYEQYF.

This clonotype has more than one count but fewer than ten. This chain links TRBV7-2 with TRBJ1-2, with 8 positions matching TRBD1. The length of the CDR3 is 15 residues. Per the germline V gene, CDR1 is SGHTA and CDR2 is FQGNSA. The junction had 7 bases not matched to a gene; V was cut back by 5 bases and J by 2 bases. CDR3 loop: CASSPLGTGNYGYTF. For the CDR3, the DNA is TGTGCCAGCAGCCCGTTAGGGACAGGAAACTATGGCTACACCTTC.

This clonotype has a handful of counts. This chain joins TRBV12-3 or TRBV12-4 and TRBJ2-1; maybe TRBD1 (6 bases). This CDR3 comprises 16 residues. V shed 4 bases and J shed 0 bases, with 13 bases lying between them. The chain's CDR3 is CASSSSYRASYNEQFF. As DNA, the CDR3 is TGTGCCAGCAGTTCCTCCTACAGGGCCTCCTACAATGAGCAGTTCTTC.